The present TCR beta chain was sequenced within a study of T cell responses to AZD1222 COVID-19 vaccine. Overall study findings and caveats: Among spike-specific TCRs, nearly half reportedly target unmutated variant regions. The donor cohort was predominantly white British with a female majority, and clonal diversity may have been underestimated. When two AZD1222 doses had been given, Spike-specific TCR breadth and depth rose. Baseline antibody screening turned up just six seropositive AZD1222 recipients.

Of note for this clone: Its specificity is not known.

Assay: immunoSEQ multiplex PCR; the TCRdb copy retains only in-frame clones and omits some. The table includes some 150,000 clones, approximately 90% detected once. Germline CDR1 SGHVS, CDR2 FQNEAQ. V gave up 5 bases and J gave up 4 bases, with 14 bases separating them. The CDR3 totals 14 residues. This specimen was peripheral blood, taken 28 days after the second dose of the MenACWY control vaccine. The V gene is TRBV7-8, the J gene TRBJ1-1; perhaps TRBD1 as D (6 bases). The TCR originated in an adult who received the MenACWY meningococcal vaccine as a control. CDR3 residues: CASSLRGGTTEAFF. DNA for the CDR3: TGTGCCAGCAGCCTAAGGGGGGGTACCACTGAAGCTTTCTTT.